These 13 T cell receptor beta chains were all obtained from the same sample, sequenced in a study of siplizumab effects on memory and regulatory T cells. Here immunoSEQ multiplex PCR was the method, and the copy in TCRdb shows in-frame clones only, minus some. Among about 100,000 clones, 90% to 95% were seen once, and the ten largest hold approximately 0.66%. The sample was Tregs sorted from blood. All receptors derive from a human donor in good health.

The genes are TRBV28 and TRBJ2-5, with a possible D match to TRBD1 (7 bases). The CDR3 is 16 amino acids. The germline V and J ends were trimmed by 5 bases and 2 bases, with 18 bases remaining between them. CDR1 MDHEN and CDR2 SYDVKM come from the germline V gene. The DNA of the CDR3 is TGTGCCAGCAGTGGGGGGAAACGGACAGGTCAAGAGACCCAGTACTTC. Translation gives CASSGGKRTGQETQYF.

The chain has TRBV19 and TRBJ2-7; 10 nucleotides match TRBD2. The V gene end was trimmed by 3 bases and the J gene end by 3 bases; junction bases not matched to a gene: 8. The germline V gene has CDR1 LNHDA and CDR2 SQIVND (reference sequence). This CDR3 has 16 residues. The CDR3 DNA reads TGTGCCAGTAGTATGTCCCTAGCGGGAGCCCGCTACGAGCAGTACTTC. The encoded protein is CASSMSLAGARYEQYF.

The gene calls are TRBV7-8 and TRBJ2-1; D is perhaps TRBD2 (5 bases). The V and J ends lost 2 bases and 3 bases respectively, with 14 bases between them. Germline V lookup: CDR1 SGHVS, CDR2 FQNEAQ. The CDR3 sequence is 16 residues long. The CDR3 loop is CASSLSGALNYNEQFF. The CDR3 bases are TGTGCCAGCAGCTTAAGCGGTGCCCTTAACTACAATGAGCAGTTCTTC.

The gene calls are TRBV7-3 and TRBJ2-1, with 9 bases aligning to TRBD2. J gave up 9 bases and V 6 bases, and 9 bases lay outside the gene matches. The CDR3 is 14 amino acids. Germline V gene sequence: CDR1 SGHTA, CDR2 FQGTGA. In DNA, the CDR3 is TGTGCCAGCAGTTCCGGGACTAGCTTTTCTGAGCAGTTCTTC. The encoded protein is CASSSGTSFSEQFF.

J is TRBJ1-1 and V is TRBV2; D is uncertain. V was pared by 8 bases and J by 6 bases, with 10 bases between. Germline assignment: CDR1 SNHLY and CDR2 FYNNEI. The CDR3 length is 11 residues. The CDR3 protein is CASGEEAEAFF. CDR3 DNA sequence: TGTGCCAGCGGCGAAGAGGCTGAAGCTTTCTTT.

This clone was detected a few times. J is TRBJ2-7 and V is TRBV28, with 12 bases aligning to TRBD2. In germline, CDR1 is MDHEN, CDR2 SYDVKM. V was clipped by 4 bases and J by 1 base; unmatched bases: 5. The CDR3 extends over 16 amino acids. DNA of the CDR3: TGTGCCAGCAGTTCCATCGGGACTAGCGGGTCCTACGAGCAGTACTTC. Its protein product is CASSSIGTSGSYEQYF. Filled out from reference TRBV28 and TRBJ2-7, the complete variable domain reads DVKVTQSSRYLVKRTGEKVFLECVQDMDHENMFWYRQDPGLGLRLIYFSYDVKMKEKGDIPEGYSVSREKKERFSLILESASTNQTSMYLCASSSIGTSGSYEQYFGPGTRLTVT.

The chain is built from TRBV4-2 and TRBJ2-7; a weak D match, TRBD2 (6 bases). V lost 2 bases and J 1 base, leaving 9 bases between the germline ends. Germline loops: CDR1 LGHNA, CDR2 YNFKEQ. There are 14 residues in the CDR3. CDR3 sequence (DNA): TGTGCCAGCAGCCAAAATCGGGAGTCCTACGAGCAGTACTTC. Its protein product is CASSQNRESYEQYF.

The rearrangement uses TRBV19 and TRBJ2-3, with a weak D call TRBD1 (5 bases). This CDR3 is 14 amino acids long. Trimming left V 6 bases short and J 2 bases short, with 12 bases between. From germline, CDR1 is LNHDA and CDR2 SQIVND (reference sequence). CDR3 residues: CASSRTQFTDTQYF. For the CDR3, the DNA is TGTGCCAGTAGCCGGACACAATTCACAGATACGCAGTATTTT.

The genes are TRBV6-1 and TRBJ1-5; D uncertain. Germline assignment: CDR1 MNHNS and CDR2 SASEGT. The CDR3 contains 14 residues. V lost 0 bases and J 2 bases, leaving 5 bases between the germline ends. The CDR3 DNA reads TGTGCCAGCAGTGAAGCGCATGGCAATCAGCCCCAGCATTTT. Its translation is CASSEAHGNQPQHF.

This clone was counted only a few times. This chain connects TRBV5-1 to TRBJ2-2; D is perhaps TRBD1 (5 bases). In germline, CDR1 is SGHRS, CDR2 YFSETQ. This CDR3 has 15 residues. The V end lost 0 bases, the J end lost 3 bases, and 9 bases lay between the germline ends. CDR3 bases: TGCGCCAGCAGCTTGGGATCAGGGTACACCGGGGAGCTGTTTTTT. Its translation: CASSLGSGYTGELFF.

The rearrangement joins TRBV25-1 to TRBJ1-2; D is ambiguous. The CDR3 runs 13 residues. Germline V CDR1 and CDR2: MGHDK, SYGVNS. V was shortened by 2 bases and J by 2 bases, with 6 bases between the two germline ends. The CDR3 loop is CASSEGVNYGYTF. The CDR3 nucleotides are TGTGCCAGCAGTGAAGGGGTCAACTATGGCTACACCTTC.

In nucleotides, the CDR3 is TGTGCCAGCTCACCAGGGCTAGCGGATTACTACGAGCAGTACTTC. Translated: CASSPGLADYYEQYF. This chain links TRBV18 with TRBJ2-7; 7 bases agree with TRBD2. Germline trimming cut 2 bases from V and 3 bases from J; bases unmatched to any gene: 7. Germline V gene lookup returns CDR1 KGHSH and CDR2 LQKENI. The CDR3 is 15 amino acids.

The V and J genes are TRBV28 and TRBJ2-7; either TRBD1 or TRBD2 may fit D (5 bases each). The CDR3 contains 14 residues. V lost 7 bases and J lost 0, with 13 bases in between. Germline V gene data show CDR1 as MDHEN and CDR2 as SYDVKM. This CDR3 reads CASTSWDGSYEQYF. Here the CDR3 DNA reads TGTGCCAGCACCTCGTGGGACGGCTCCTACGAGCAGTACTTC.